Below are 22 T cell receptor beta chains sequenced from a single sample in a study of long-term antiretroviral therapy in people with HIV. Runs used v3.0 of the immunoSEQ assay and were done at survey level. TCRdb keeps only in-frame clones here, not all; method: immunoSEQ multiplex PCR. The sample includes 15,000 to 20,000 clones, roughly 72% of them seen just once. Sequenced material: unsorted PBMCs, taken 2.2 years after starting antiretroviral therapy. The receptors were gathered from a man aged 50-60 years with HIV.

The chain combines TRBV19 with TRBJ2-1; 10 positions match TRBD2. This CDR3 region has 17 residues. V lost 5 bases and J lost 4; bases outside the gene matches: 11. Germline loops: CDR1 LNHDA, CDR2 SQIVND (reference sequence). CDR3 in amino acids: CASSRRVGTSVYNEQFF. The CDR3 DNA reads as TGTGCCAGTAGTCGCAGGGTCGGGACTAGCGTGTACAATGAGCAGTTCTTC.

V and J are TRBV28 and TRBJ2-5; 12 bases align to TRBD1. Losses at the gene ends were 2 bases for V and 7 bases for J; bases not matched to a gene: 5. The CDR3 totals 15 residues. Germline-derived CDR1 and CDR2 are MDHEN and SYDVKM. The CDR3 reads CASSLLGQGAGTQYF. Written as DNA, the CDR3 is TGTGCCAGCAGTTTACTGGGACAGGGGGCTGGGACCCAGTACTTC.

V is TRBV5-1 and J is TRBJ2-5; D not certain. CDR1 SGHRS and CDR2 YFSETQ come from the germline V gene. This CDR3 has 14 amino acids. V gave up 4 bases and J gave up 2 bases, with 12 bases separating them. This CDR3 is CASSVTVPQETQYF. The CDR3 DNA sequence: TGCGCCAGCAGCGTCACAGTTCCGCAAGAGACCCAGTACTTC.

The chain has TRBV6-6 and TRBJ1-1; TRBD1 is a possible D gene (5 bases). Germline CDR1 reads MNHNY; CDR2 reads SVGAGI (reference sequence). The CDR3 contains 15 residues. V lost 2 bases and J 1 base, leaving 11 bases between the germline ends. CDR3 bases: TGTGCCAGCAGTTACACCGCAGGGCGGAACACTGAAGCTTTCTTT. It codes for CASSYTAGRNTEAFF.

CDR3 in DNA: TGTGCCAGCAGTCCCCGGGACAGGGCAGCCTATGGCTACACCTTC. This codes for CASSPRDRAAYGYTF. V gene TRBV28 combines with J gene TRBJ1-2, with 9 bases fitting TRBD1. Germline assignment: CDR1 MDHEN and CDR2 SYDVKM. J gave up 4 bases and V 5 bases, and 8 bases lay outside the gene matches. This CDR3 is built from 15 residues.

This clone came up once. This chain joins TRBV4-3 and TRBJ2-3, with D tentatively TRBD1 or TRBD2 (6 bases each). V lost 1 base and J 5 bases, leaving 16 bases between the germline ends. The CDR3 consists of 16 residues. Germline lookup yields CDR1 LGHNA and CDR2 YSLEER. The CDR3, as DNA: TGCGCCAGCAGCCAAGGGTTACGGGGGCGTGGAGATACGCAGTATTTT. It is translated as CASSQGLRGRGDTQYF.

The chain is built from TRBV23-1 and TRBJ2-7; TRBD2 might be the D (5 bases). TRBV23-1 is noted as an ORF with a role that remains uncertain. The V end was cut by 3 bases, the J end by 0 bases, with 6 bases between. This CDR3 spans 13 amino acids. This chain's CDR3 is CASSHAGSYEQYF. CDR3 nucleotide sequence: TGCGCCAGCAGTCACGCGGGCTCCTACGAGCAGTACTTC.

The genes are TRBV7-2 and TRBJ2-5, with 8 bases aligning to TRBD2. V trimming: 6 bases; J trimming: 7 bases; junction bases outside the gene matches: 7. Germline assignment: CDR1 SGHTA and CDR2 FQGNSA. This CDR3 region has 13 residues. CDR3 nucleotide sequence: TGTGCCAGCAGTAGACTAGCGTCACGGACCCAGTACTTC. Its protein is CASSRLASRTQYF.

The V gene is TRBV6-5, the J gene TRBJ1-2; weak D call: TRBD1 (6 bases). This CDR3 has 14 amino acids. CDR1 is MNHEY, CDR2 SVGAGI, per germline. Trimming took off 6 bases at V and 1 base at J, with 12 bases between the two ends. In DNA, the CDR3 is TGTGCCAGCAGCCCGGTAGGGGGTAACTATGGCTACACCTTC. This translates into CASSPVGGNYGYTF.

This chain links TRBV29-1 with TRBJ2-1; D possibly uses TRBD1 or TRBD2 (6 bases each). Germline V gene data show CDR1 as SQVTM and CDR2 as ANQGSEA. V lost 8 bases to trimming and J lost 8 bases, with 13 bases between them. This CDR3 has 11 residues. The CDR3 spells CSLMGGHEQFF. For the CDR3, the DNA is TGCAGCTTGATGGGGGGCCATGAGCAGTTCTTC.

The rearrangement links TRBV4-3 to TRBJ2-1, with 11 bases identical to TRBD2. The CDR3 runs to 14 residues. The junction had 5 bases not matched to a gene; V was cut back by 1 base and J by 12 bases. Per the germline V gene, CDR1 is LGHNA and CDR2 is YSLEER. CDR3 DNA: TGCGCCAGCAGCCAAGGAACTAGCGGGAGAACGCAGTTCTTC. The encoded protein is CASSQGTSGRTQFF.

The chain links TRBV28 to TRBJ2-5; a possible D gene is TRBD2 (6 bases). V was trimmed by 5 bases and J by 1 base, leaving 11 bases between them. Germline values: CDR1 MDHEN, CDR2 SYDVKM. The CDR3 is made up of 14 amino acids. The CDR3: CASSTRLGQETQYF. DNA of the CDR3: TGTGCCAGCAGTACTCGACTAGGCCAAGAGACCCAGTACTTC.

By sample share, this clone is medium-sized. The rearrangement links TRBV7-9 to TRBJ1-4; D remains unclear. V gave up 1 base and J gave up 4 bases, with 10 bases separating them. The CDR3 length is 15 residues. Germline V CDR1 and CDR2: SEHNR, FQNEAQ (reference sequence). The CDR3 protein is CASSLEGGNNEKLFF. CDR3 nucleotides: TGTGCCAGCAGCTTAGAAGGTGGTAATAATGAAAAACTGTTTTTT.

DNA for the CDR3: TGTGCCAGCAGCCAAGATCACGGGGGCACTGAAGCTTTCTTT. It encodes CASSQDHGGTEAFF. This rearrangement joins TRBV14 to TRBJ1-1, with a possible D match to TRBD1 (5 bases). With 0 bases removed from V and 4 bases from J, the gap between germline ends came to 9 bases. The CDR3 runs to 14 residues. The germline V gene encodes CDR1 SGHDN and CDR2 FVKESK.

CDR3 residues: CASSADPHGYGYTF. The DNA of the CDR3 is TGTGCCAGCAGTGCGGACCCCCACGGGTATGGCTACACCTTC. The rearrangement uses TRBV6-1 and TRBJ1-2; D is unresolved. The germline CDR1 and CDR2 sequences are MNHNS and SASEGT. Trimming took off 4 bases at V and 5 bases at J, with 14 bases between the two ends. CDR3 size: 14 residues.

The J gene is TRBJ2-7, the V gene TRBV7-3; D is uncertain. The germline CDR1 and CDR2 sequences are SGHTA and FQGTGA. This CDR3 region has 14 residues. Trimming stripped 2 bases from V and 6 bases from J, with 14 bases between. The CDR3 DNA follows: TGTGCCAGCAGCTTACAGTCGTTAGCAATCGAGCAGTACTTC. The encoded protein is CASSLQSLAIEQYF.

This clone was seen only a few times. The V and J genes are TRBV11-2 and TRBJ2-2, with TRBD2 matching over 8 bases. Losses at the gene ends were 5 bases for V and 5 bases for J; bases not matched to a gene: 7. This CDR3 region has 15 residues. The germline gives CDR1 SGHAT, CDR2 FQNNGV. The CDR3 DNA is TGTGCCAGCAGCCCAAGCGGGAGTGGGACCGGGGAGCTGTTTTTT. Translating it yields CASSPSGSGTGELFF.

The gene calls are TRBV5-6 and TRBJ1-2; 9 nucleotides agree with TRBD1. The CDR3 consists of 14 residues. The ends lost 4 bases at V and 7 bases at J; junction bases unmatched: 8. Germline V gene lookup returns CDR1 SGHDT and CDR2 YYEEEE. CDR3 sequence (DNA): TGTGCCAGCAGCCAAGGGACAGGGAGTCGTGGCTACACCTTC. It codes for CASSQGTGSRGYTF.

The V call is TRBV27, the J call TRBJ1-5; D unclear. There are 15 residues in the CDR3. Germline assignment: CDR1 MNHEY and CDR2 SMNVEV (reference sequence). V was pared by 1 base and J by 0 bases, with 7 bases between. The DNA for the CDR3 is TGTGCCAGCAGTTTATATGGAAATAGCAATCAGCCCCAGCATTTT. This sequence encodes CASSLYGNSNQPQHF.

The rearrangement uses TRBV28 and TRBJ2-1, with a weak D call TRBD1 (5 bases). Trimming took 4 bases from V and 5 from J, leaving 12 bases between them. There are 14 residues in the CDR3. CDR1 and CDR2 (germline): MDHEN, SYDVKM. The CDR3 nucleotides read TGTGCCAGCAGTTCTCCAGGGCACAACAATGAGCAGTTCTTC. The encoded protein is CASSSPGHNNEQFF.

This sequence joins TRBV11-1 and TRBJ2-3, with 11 bases identical to TRBD2. Germline V lookup: CDR1 SGHAT, CDR2 FQDESV (reference sequence). V trimming: 5 bases; J trimming: 5 bases; junction bases outside the gene matches: 3. The CDR3 has 14 residues. CDR3 sequence reads: CASSPGLAEDTQYF. The CDR3 DNA is TGTGCCAGCAGCCCGGGACTAGCGGAAGATACGCAGTATTTT.

The V gene is TRBV19, the J gene TRBJ1-2; 9 bases align to TRBD1. Germline-derived CDR1 and CDR2 are LNHDA and SQIVND (reference sequence). This CDR3 spans 13 amino acids. J lost 4 bases, V lost 6 bases, and 3 bases had no gene match. CDR3 in amino acids: CASSDRGAYGYTF. The CDR3 DNA reads TGTGCCAGTAGCGACAGGGGGGCCTATGGCTACACCTTC.